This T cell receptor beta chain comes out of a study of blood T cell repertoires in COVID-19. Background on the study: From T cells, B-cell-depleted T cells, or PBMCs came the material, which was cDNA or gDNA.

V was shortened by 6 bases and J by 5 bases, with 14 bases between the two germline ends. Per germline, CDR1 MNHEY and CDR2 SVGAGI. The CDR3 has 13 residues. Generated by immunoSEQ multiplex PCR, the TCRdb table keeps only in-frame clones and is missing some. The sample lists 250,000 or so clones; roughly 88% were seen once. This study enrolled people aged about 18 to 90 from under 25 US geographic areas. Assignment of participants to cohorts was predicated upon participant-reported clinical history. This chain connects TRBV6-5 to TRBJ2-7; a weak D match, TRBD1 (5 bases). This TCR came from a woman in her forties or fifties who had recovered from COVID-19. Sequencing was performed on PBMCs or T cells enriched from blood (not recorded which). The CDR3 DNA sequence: TGTGCCAGCAGAGCTTCAGGGTCGGACGAGCAGTACTTC. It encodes CASRASGSDEQYF.